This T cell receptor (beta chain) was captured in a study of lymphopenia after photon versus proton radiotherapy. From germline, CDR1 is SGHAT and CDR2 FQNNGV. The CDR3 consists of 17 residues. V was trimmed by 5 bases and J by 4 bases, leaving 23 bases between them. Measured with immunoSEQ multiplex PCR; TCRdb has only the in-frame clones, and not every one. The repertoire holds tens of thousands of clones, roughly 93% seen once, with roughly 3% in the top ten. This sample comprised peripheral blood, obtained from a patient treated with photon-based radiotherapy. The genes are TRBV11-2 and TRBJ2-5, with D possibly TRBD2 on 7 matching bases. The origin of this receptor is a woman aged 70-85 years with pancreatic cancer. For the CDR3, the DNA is TGTGCCAGCAGCCTATTCTCTGGGCCGGGGGGCGGAGAGACCCAGTACTTC. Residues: CASSLFSGPGGGETQYF.